The next 20 T cell receptor beta chains were all read from a single sample in a study of response to subunit inactivated influenza vaccine. TCRdb itself ran the RT-PCR reads through MiXCR, one entry per CDR3 protein. The table has around 520,000 distinct CDR3 sequences, 25% seen once. The sample here was CD4+ T cells sorted from PBMCs, taken about 5 days after vaccination. The receptors here all came from a man between 50 and 59 years old who received an inactivated influenza vaccine.

There are a few counts of this clonotype. V usage is TRBV7-9 and J usage is TRBJ2-7; possible D gene TRBD2, 6 bases. The CDR3 has 14 amino acids. V was shortened by 7 bases and J by 2 bases, with 15 bases between the two germline ends. Per germline, CDR1 SEHNR and CDR2 FQNEAQ (reference sequence). The CDR3 nucleotides are TGTGCCAGCAACGGAGGGGCCCCCCCCTACGAGCAGTACTTC. Amino acids: CASNGGAPPYEQYF.

This clonotype was recorded at least ten times. This rearrangement joins TRBV4-1 to TRBJ1-2; D is unresolved. Between the trimmed V and J ends, which lost 0 bases and 4 bases, there was a span of 12 bases. The CDR3 runs 15 residues. The germline V gene encodes CDR1 MGHRA and CDR2 YSYEKL. Here the CDR3 DNA reads TGCGCCAGCAGCCAAGATCAATCCGTGCCCTATGGCTACACCTTC. Translated, it gives CASSQDQSVPYGYTF.

This clonotype has just a few counts. This sequence joins TRBV4-1 and TRBJ1-5; D is perhaps TRBD1 (6 bases). The length of the CDR3 is 17 residues. Trimming took 0 bases from V and 1 from J, leaving 13 bases between them. Germline V CDR1 and CDR2: MGHRA, YSYEKL. CDR3 DNA sequence: TGCGCCAGCAGCCAAGAAGTGTTTGGGGGCAGCAATCAGCCCCAGCATTTT. It is translated as CASSQEVFGGSNQPQHF.

The chain combines TRBV10-3 with TRBJ2-1, with TRBD2 matching over 9 bases. The ends lost 7 bases at V and 4 bases at J; junction bases unmatched: 11. CDR3 length: 16 amino acids. The V gene's germline CDR1 is ENHRY and CDR2 SYGVKD. The CDR3 DNA is TGTGCCATCACCCCGTTCCGGACTAGCGAGTACAATGAGCAGTTCTTC. It encodes CAITPFRTSEYNEQFF.

This clonotype showed up just a few times. This chain connects TRBV5-1 to TRBJ1-4; weak D call: TRBD1 (5 bases). Per germline, CDR1 SGHRS and CDR2 YFSETQ. The length of the CDR3 is 16 residues. V was pared by 0 bases and J by 10 bases, with 19 bases between. The CDR3 DNA is TGCGCCAGCAGCTTGGTAACGGGACTCGGAGAGACAAAACTGTTTTTT. Its translation: CASSLVTGLGETKLFF.

The chain couples TRBV10-2 to TRBJ2-4, with 9 bases matching TRBD1. Trimming took 6 bases from V and 0 from J; bases not matched to a gene: 6. Germline values: CDR1 WSHSY, CDR2 SAAADI. The CDR3 totals 16 residues. Written as DNA, the CDR3 is TGCGCCAGCAGGTCCGGGACAGGGTCAGCCAAAAACATTCAGTACTTC. It specifies CASRSGTGSAKNIQYF.

V gene TRBV5-1 combines with J gene TRBJ2-3, with D possibly TRBD1 on 6 matching bases. Germline V lookup: CDR1 SGHRS, CDR2 YFSETQ. CDR3 length equals 15 residues. V lost 4 bases and J 2 bases, leaving 14 bases between the germline ends. In DNA, the CDR3 is TGCGCCAGCAGCGGCACAGGGTCAAACACAGATACGCAGTATTTT. Encoded protein: CASSGTGSNTDTQYF.

CDR3 amino acids: CASSPSPPGAGDTQYF. In nucleotides, the CDR3 is TGCGCCAGCAGCCCGTCCCCTCCGGGGGCGGGGGATACGCAGTATTTT. This chain links TRBV4-3 with TRBJ2-3; TRBD1 or TRBD2 may be the D gene (6 bases each). CDR3 size: 16 residues. The germline V and J ends were trimmed by 4 bases and 6 bases, with 20 bases remaining between them. Germline V gives CDR1 LGHNA, CDR2 YSLEER.

The sample holds a few counts of this clonotype. The chain joins TRBV7-9 to TRBJ2-7; 9 bases align to TRBD1. This CDR3 has 16 amino acids. V shed 3 bases and J 2 bases; nucleotides not matched to a gene: 8. CDR1 and CDR2 (germline): SEHNR, FQNEAQ (reference sequence). DNA for the CDR3: TGTGCCAGCAGCTTTACCAACAGGGGGCGAACCTACGAGCAGTACTTC. This translates into CASSFTNRGRTYEQYF.

The sample holds one count of this clonotype. CDR3 nucleotides: TGCAGTGCTATGGGGAGACTAGCGGGAATTGAGCAGTTCTTC. This sequence encodes CSAMGRLAGIEQFF. The gene calls are TRBV20-1 and TRBJ2-1; 11 bases fit TRBD2. CDR1 DFQATT and CDR2 SNEGSKA come from the germline V gene (reference sequence). The CDR3 runs 14 residues. With V trimmed by 4 bases and J by 9 bases, 8 bases remained unmatched.

This chain joins TRBV10-3 and TRBJ2-3; D is unresolved. Germline assignment: CDR1 ENHRY and CDR2 SYGVKD. This CDR3 region has 14 residues. Trimming pared 2 bases from V and 0 bases from J, leaving 6 bases between. In DNA form, the CDR3 reads TGTGCCATCAGTGAGAGTTTTAGCACAGATACGCAGTATTTT. It specifies CAISESFSTDTQYF.

In this sample, this clonotype turned up a few times. This chain connects TRBV5-5 to TRBJ2-7; D gene unclear. CDR3 length: 11 residues. Germline values: CDR1 SGHKS, CDR2 YYEKEE (reference sequence). V lost 0 bases to trimming and J lost 9 bases, with 7 bases between them. The CDR3 protein is CASSLEVVQYF. The CDR3 DNA is TGTGCCAGCAGCTTGGAGGTGGTGCAGTACTTC.

This clonotype has just a few counts. This rearrangement joins TRBV15 to TRBJ2-5, with a tentative D call TRBD1 (5 bases). V lost 3 bases and J 5 bases, leaving 13 bases between the germline ends. From germline, CDR1 is LNHNV and CDR2 YYDKDF (reference sequence). The CDR3 has 14 residues. The CDR3 sequence: CATSRGGPGETQYF. CDR3 nucleotides: TGTGCCACCAGCAGGGGTGGCCCAGGGGAGACCCAGTACTTC.

This clonotype turned up a few times. The chain carries TRBV6-5 and TRBJ1-6; 10 bases are shared with TRBD1. The J segment lost 9 bases and the V segment lost 0 bases, leaving 5 bases of the junction unmatched. Germline lookup yields CDR1 MNHEY and CDR2 SVGAGI. The CDR3 has 16 residues. The chain's CDR3 is CASSYSTRTGGSPLHF. The CDR3 nucleotides are TGTGCCAGCAGTTACTCGACCCGGACAGGGGGTTCACCCCTCCACTTT.

The rearrangement links TRBV18 to TRBJ2-1; a possible D gene is TRBD2 (7 bases). Trimming stripped 3 bases from V and 0 bases from J, with 18 bases between. This CDR3 is built from 18 residues. From germline, CDR1 is KGHSH and CDR2 LQKENI. CDR3 nucleotide sequence: TGTGCCAGCTCACCCTTTGCTGGGGGCGGGGGCTCCTACAATGAGCAGTTCTTC. This sequence encodes CASSPFAGGGGSYNEQFF.

There are a few counts of this clonotype. This rearrangement joins TRBV10-3 to TRBJ2-7; 8 bases match TRBD1. The CDR3 has 15 amino acids. Germline lookup yields CDR1 ENHRY and CDR2 SYGVKD. V lost 0 bases and J lost 5; bases outside the gene matches: 6. CDR3: CAISESSGGNDEQYF. The CDR3 DNA is TGTGCCATCAGTGAGTCGTCAGGGGGCAACGACGAGCAGTACTTC.

The V gene is TRBV20-1, the J gene TRBJ2-5; 10 bases match TRBD1. J was trimmed by 7 bases and V by 3 bases; bases with no gene match: 5. This CDR3 has 13 residues. CDR1 and CDR2 (germline): DFQATT, SNEGSKA (reference sequence). CDR3 in DNA: TGCAGTGCTAGCAGGGGGACAGGGGTGACCCAGTACTTC. It is translated as CSASRGTGVTQYF.

This clonotype appeared a few times. This chain joins TRBV5-1 and TRBJ2-1, with D perhaps matching TRBD1 (5 bases). The germline V gene encodes CDR1 SGHRS and CDR2 YFSETQ. Trimming shortened V by 4 bases and J by 4 bases, and 15 bases separated the two germline ends. The CDR3 is 15 residues long. CDR3 in amino acids: CASSVATDLYNEQFF. In nucleotides, the CDR3 is TGCGCCAGCAGCGTTGCGACAGATTTATACAATGAGCAGTTCTTC.

The rearrangement joins TRBV4-3 to TRBJ1-3, with D possibly TRBD1 on 6 matching bases. The germline V and J ends were trimmed by 1 base and 5 bases, with 18 bases remaining between them. CDR3 size: 17 residues. CDR1 LGHNA and CDR2 YSLEER come from the germline V gene. CDR3 nucleotides: TGCGCCAGCAGCCAAGCAAGCGCTTTGGACAGAAGAAACACCATATATTTT. It translates to CASSQASALDRRNTIYF.

The V and J genes are TRBV30 and TRBJ1-1; a weak D match, TRBD1 (6 bases). Looked up from germline, CDR1 is GTSNPN and CDR2 is SVGIG (reference sequence). Deletions cut 5 bases from V and 0 bases from J, with 10 bases between. The CDR3 has 13 residues. CDR3 bases: TGTGCCTGGCGGGGACATCTGAACACTGAAGCTTTCTTT. It specifies CAWRGHLNTEAFF. The full variable domain, its missing parts supplied by reference TRBV30 and TRBJ1-1, is SQTIHQWPATLVQPVGSPLSLECTVEGTSNPNLYWYRQAAGRGLQLLFYSVGIGQISSEVPQNLSASRPQDRQFILSSKKLLLSDSGFYLCAWRGHLNTEAFFGQGTRLTVV.